This T cell receptor (beta chain) was documented in a study of blood T cell repertoires in COVID-19. In the study overall: Whether acute or convalescent, the COVID-19 samples came from the United States, Italy and Spain. T cells, B-cell-depleted T cells, or PBMCs supplied cDNA or gDNA.

This CDR3 is built from 14 residues. The V segment lost 3 bases and the J segment 4 bases; nucleotides outside the gene matches: 6. Looked up from germline, CDR1 is SEHNR and CDR2 is FQNEAQ (reference sequence). Under the authors' procedure: Estimated nucleated cell counts came from reference gene primer amplification. The assay was immunoSEQ multiplex PCR, and TCRdb's table has in-frame clones only and misses some. V, J and clone size reflect that table, while D and trimming were determined from the DNA. The sample lists around 260,000 clones, over 75% occurring once. Source material: peripheral blood. The receptor was derived from a human donor in a cohort sampled during active COVID-19. The chain joins TRBV7-9 to TRBJ2-7, with 7 bases fitting TRBD2. The CDR3 DNA follows: TGTGCCAGCAGCTTCCTCGCGGGAGTTTACGAGCAGTACTTC. Protein: CASSFLAGVYEQYF.